The 25 T cell receptor beta chains in this list originate from one sample, sequenced in a study of blood T cell repertoires in COVID-19. Produced via immunoSEQ multiplex PCR; TCRdb's table is partial and in-frame only. The sample includes under 250,000 clones, 86% seen only once; the top ten take approximately 13%. The sequenced material came from peripheral blood. The receptor source for this set is a man older than 75 with acute or convalescent COVID-19.

The V gene is TRBV5-1, the J gene TRBJ2-5; 8 bases agree with TRBD1. V trimming: 4 bases; J trimming: 2 bases; junction bases outside the gene matches: 7. This CDR3 has 15 residues. Germline assignment: CDR1 SGHRS and CDR2 YFSETQ. The CDR3 loop is CASSRGTGGQETQYF. As DNA, the CDR3 is TGCGCCAGCAGCCGTGGGACAGGAGGGCAAGAGACCCAGTACTTC. Full variable domain (remainder filled in from reference TRBV5-1 and TRBJ2-5): KAGVTQTPRYLIKTRGQQVTLSCSPISGHRSVSWYQQTPGQGLQFLFEYFSETQRNKGNFPGRFSGRQFSNSRSEMNVSTLELGDSALYLCASSRGTGGQETQYFGPGTRLLVL.

This clone was detected once. The chain has TRBV7-8 and TRBJ2-7; D unclear. V shed 2 bases and J shed 4 bases, with 9 bases lying between them. There are 13 residues in the CDR3. Germline CDR1 SGHVS, CDR2 FQNEAQ. The CDR3 loop is CASSLLAPYEQYF. For the CDR3, the DNA is TGTGCCAGCAGCTTATTAGCCCCATACGAGCAGTACTTC. The entire variable domain, with the rest obtained from reference TRBV7-8 and TRBJ2-7, is as follows: GAGVSQSPRYKVAKRGQDVALRCDPISGHVSLFWYQQALGQGPEFLTYFQNEAQLDKSGLPSDRFFAERPEGSVSTLKIQRTQQEDSAVYLCASSLLAPYEQYFGPGTRLTVT.

The sample holds a few counts of this clone. The genes are TRBV7-6 and TRBJ1-2; 8 bases line up with TRBD1. Germline CDR1 and CDR2: SGHVS and FNYEAQ. The junction had 6 bases not matched to a gene; V was cut back by 5 bases and J by 7 bases. The CDR3 totals 13 residues. CDR3 in amino acids: CASSPDREVGYTF. CDR3 DNA sequence: TGTGCCAGCAGCCCGGACAGGGAAGTTGGCTACACCTTC.

The chain recombines TRBV7-8 with TRBJ1-1, with D perhaps TRBD1 (5 bases). V lost 3 bases to trimming and J lost 2 bases, with 7 bases between them. Germline CDR1 SGHVS, CDR2 FQNEAQ. CDR3 length: 13 amino acids. This chain's CDR3 is CASSFDSNTEAFF. For the CDR3, the DNA is TGTGCCAGCAGCTTTGACAGCAACACTGAAGCTTTCTTT.

This clone has just one count. V and J are TRBV5-4 and TRBJ2-5; 8 bases fit TRBD2. CDR3 length: 15 residues. Per the germline V gene, CDR1 is SGHNT and CDR2 is YYREEE (reference sequence). V shed 5 bases, J shed 5 bases, and the junction held 11 bases outside the gene matches. The chain's CDR3 is CASRKELAEGETQYF. CDR3 coding DNA: TGTGCCAGCAGAAAAGAACTAGCGGAGGGGGAGACCCAGTACTTC.

With regard to this clone: At the DNA level, this CDR3 is encoded by other sequences in the same sample as well. The V gene is TRBV12-3 or TRBV12-4, the J gene TRBJ1-6; D is unclear. This CDR3 spans 12 amino acids. Trimming took off 3 bases at V and 10 bases at J, with 7 bases between the two ends. CDR3 sequence reads: CASSFPGSPLHF. CDR3 coding DNA: TGTGCCAGCAGTTTCCCGGGGTCACCCCTCCACTTT.

V gene TRBV9 combines with J gene TRBJ1-2; no reliable D call. V was trimmed by 6 bases and J by 6 bases, leaving 18 bases between them. The length of the CDR3 is 14 residues. Germline loops: CDR1 SGDLS, CDR2 YYNGEE. DNA for the CDR3: TGTGCCAGCAACTGGGGAGGGCAGTCAAATGGCTACACCTTC. This translates into CASNWGGQSNGYTF.

This CDR3 reads CASSLAARALSGNTIYF. The CDR3 nucleotides read TGTGCCAGCAGCTTAGCGGCGCGGGCCCTCTCTGGAAACACCATATATTTT. This chain uses TRBV11-2 with TRBJ1-3; no reliable D call. This CDR3 has 17 residues. The V and J ends lost 1 base and 0 bases respectively, with 13 bases between them. CDR1 and CDR2 (germline): SGHAT, FQNNGV.

The chain combines TRBV28 with TRBJ2-1; 8 bases align to TRBD2. CDR3 length equals 16 residues. The germline gives CDR1 MDHEN, CDR2 SYDVKM. V lost 1 base and J lost 4; bases outside the gene matches: 6. CDR3 sequence: CASSLLSSGGYNEQFF. The CDR3 bases are TGTGCCAGCAGTTTATTGTCATCGGGAGGGTACAATGAGCAGTTCTTC.

V is TRBV11-3 and J is TRBJ2-4, with D tentatively TRBD2 (6 bases). Germline V gene sequence: CDR1 SGHNT, CDR2 YENEEA. There are 15 residues in the CDR3. Trimming took 5 bases from V and 3 from J, leaving 14 bases between them. The CDR3 bases are TGTGCCAGCAGCCTAGGCGGGGAGAGCAAAAACATTCAGTACTTC. It encodes CASSLGGESKNIQYF. The whole variable domain, remainder taken from reference TRBV11-3 and TRBJ2-4, is EAGVVQSPRYKIIEKKQPVAFWCNPISGHNTLYWYLQNLGQGPELLIRYENEEAVDDSQLPKDRFSAERLKGVDSTLKIQPAELGDSAVYLCASSLGGESKNIQYFGAGTRLSVL.

This chain links TRBV5-4 with TRBJ2-1; 10 bases map to TRBD1. CDR1 is SGHNT and CDR2 is YYREEE in the germline V gene (reference sequence). After removal of 3 bases from V and 6 bases from J, the junction contained 3 bases not matched to a gene. CDR3 length: 14 amino acids. CDR3 sequence (DNA): TGTGCCAGCAGCTGGACAGGGGGTGCCAATGAGCAGTTCTTC. It is translated as CASSWTGGANEQFF.

This sequence joins TRBV28 and TRBJ1-5, with 10 bases that match TRBD1. The V gene's germline CDR1 is MDHEN and CDR2 SYDVKM. The CDR3 runs 15 residues. V gave up 5 bases and J gave up 4 bases; unmatched junction bases: 5. The CDR3 loop is CASSSRTGGNQPQHF. The CDR3 DNA is TGTGCCAGCAGTAGTAGGACAGGGGGAAATCAGCCCCAGCATTTT.

The chain uses TRBV24-1 and TRBJ2-3; the match to TRBD1 covers 7 bases. Germline loops: CDR1 KGHDR, CDR2 SFDVKD. V shed 3 bases and J 1 base; nucleotides not matched to a gene: 21. The CDR3 spans 21 residues. The CDR3 here is CATSDIPGSPHRGTGTDTQYF. The CDR3 DNA follows: TGTGCCACCAGTGATATCCCAGGGAGTCCGCACCGAGGGACAGGCACAGATACGCAGTATTTT.

In this sample, this clone turned up a few times. The chain's CDR3 is CASSLLRGQETQYF. The DNA for the CDR3 is TGTGCCAGCAGCCTCCTACGGGGCCAAGAGACCCAGTACTTC. The rearrangement links TRBV3-1 (or the pseudogene TRBV3-2) to TRBJ2-5; TRBD2 might be the D (5 bases). Germline V lookup: CDR1 LGHDT, CDR2 YNNKEL (reference sequence). V was shortened by 4 bases and J by 1 base, with 10 bases between the two germline ends. The CDR3 extends over 14 amino acids.

There are a few counts of this clone. Here the CDR3 DNA reads TGTGCCAGCAGTGACAACCTAAATTCACCCCTCCACTTT. This encodes CASSDNLNSPLHF. V is TRBV2 and J is TRBJ1-6; no reliable D call. The CDR3 runs to 13 residues. The ends were cut back, 3 bases at V and 7 bases at J, with 7 bases in the middle. The germline V gene has CDR1 SNHLY and CDR2 FYNNEI.

The chain couples TRBV6-1 to TRBJ1-4; D might be TRBD1 (5 bases). Germline CDR1 is MNHNS and CDR2 is SASEGT. The CDR3 consists of 12 residues. V shed 5 bases and J shed 16 bases, with 17 bases lying between them. The CDR3 reads CASSFMTEARFF. In DNA, the CDR3 is TGTGCCAGCAGTTTCATGACAGAGGCCCGGTTTTTT.

The chain recombines TRBV19 with TRBJ1-5; 7 bases agree with TRBD1. Per the germline V gene, CDR1 is LNHDA and CDR2 is SQIVND (reference sequence). This CDR3 is built from 13 residues. Unmatched junction bases numbered 9, after V lost 10 bases and J lost 6 bases. CDR3 residues: CATSRGPSQPQHF. The DNA of the CDR3 is TGTGCCACCTCAAGGGGGCCCAGTCAGCCCCAGCATTTT.

The chain employs TRBV4-1 and TRBJ1-4; no definite D call. Germline V gives CDR1 MGHRA, CDR2 YSYEKL. The V end lost 1 base, the J end lost 10 bases, and 10 bases lay between the germline ends. The CDR3 contains 13 residues. The chain's CDR3 is CASSQGDDGKLFF. CDR3 in DNA: TGCGCCAGCAGCCAAGGCGATGATGGAAAACTGTTTTTT.

The sample holds a few counts of this clone. The CDR3 loop reads CASSQDRDAEAFF. The CDR3 DNA is TGTGCCAGCAGCCAGGACAGGGACGCTGAAGCTTTCTTT. V usage is TRBV7-2 and J usage is TRBJ1-1, with 8 bases lining up with TRBD1. CDR1 is SGHTA and CDR2 is FQGNSA in the germline V gene. The J segment lost 6 bases and the V segment lost 5 bases, leaving 5 bases of the junction unmatched. This CDR3 spans 13 amino acids. Full variable domain (missing parts from reference TRBV7-2 and TRBJ1-1): GAGVSQSPSNKVTEKGKDVELRCDPISGHTALYWYRQSLGQGLEFLIYFQGNSAPDKSGLPSDRFSAERTGGSVSTLTIQRTQQEDSAVYLCASSQDRDAEAFFGQGTRLTVV.

V usage is TRBV7-6 and J usage is TRBJ2-1, with 8 bases identical to TRBD1. The CDR3 runs to 15 residues. Germline CDR1 SGHVS, CDR2 FNYEAQ. The junction had 5 bases not matched to a gene; V was cut back by 2 bases and J by 5 bases. This CDR3 is CASSLMTGENNEQFF. In nucleotides, the CDR3 is TGTGCCAGCAGCTTAATGACAGGGGAGAACAATGAGCAGTTCTTC. Together with reference TRBV7-6 and TRBJ2-1, the CDR3 gives the full variable domain: GAGVSQSPRYKVTKRGQDVALRCDPISGHVSLYWYRQALGQGPEFLTYFNYEAQQDKSGLPNDRFSAERPEGSISTLTIQRTEQRDSAMYRCASSLMTGENNEQFFGPGTRLTVL.

The chain has TRBV11-1 and TRBJ2-7; 10 bases match TRBD2. J was trimmed by 6 bases and V by 4 bases; bases with no gene match: 9. The CDR3 sequence is 15 residues long. Germline loops: CDR1 SGHAT, CDR2 FQDESV (reference sequence). The CDR3 sequence: CASSSYTSGISEQYF. DNA for the CDR3: TGTGCCAGCAGCTCCTATACTAGCGGGATTTCCGAGCAGTACTTC.

This CDR3 is CASSSRVRRVDRGTGELFF. The DNA of the CDR3 is TGTGCCAGCAGCTCCCGCGTTAGAAGGGTGGACAGGGGAACCGGGGAGCTGTTTTTT. This rearrangement joins TRBV11-2 to TRBJ2-2; 9 bases agree with TRBD1. The CDR3 runs to 19 residues. Losses at the gene ends were 4 bases for V and 5 bases for J; bases not matched to a gene: 17. Germline V gene sequence: CDR1 SGHAT, CDR2 FQNNGV. The entire variable domain, with the rest obtained from reference TRBV11-2 and TRBJ2-2, is as follows: EAGVAQSPRYKIIEKRQSVAFWCNPISGHATLYWYQQILGQGPKLLIQFQNNGVVDDSQLPKDRFSAERLKGVDSTLKIQPAKLEDSAVYLCASSSRVRRVDRGTGELFFGEGSRLTVL.

This chain links TRBV5-1 with TRBJ1-5; 9 nucleotides align to TRBD1. Trimming at V came to 3 bases and at J to 5 bases, leaving 6 bases not matched to a gene. Germline V gives CDR1 SGHRS, CDR2 YFSETQ. The CDR3 runs to 15 residues. The CDR3 protein is CASSSGTGRDQPQHF. In nucleotides, the CDR3 is TGCGCCAGCAGCTCCGGGACAGGGAGGGATCAGCCCCAGCATTTT.

The V gene is TRBV6-2 or TRBV6-3, the J gene TRBJ2-4; a weak D match, TRBD2 (7 bases). The CDR3 consists of 14 residues. V gave up 4 bases and J gave up 9 bases, with 16 bases separating them. Germline loops: CDR1 MNHEY, CDR2 SVGEGT. The DNA of the CDR3 is TGTGCCAGCAGTTCCGGGGGGCCCCGGGGCATTCAGTACTTC. Translated: CASSSGGPRGIQYF.

The chain combines TRBV3-1 (or the pseudogene TRBV3-2) with TRBJ1-2, with a possible D match to TRBD1 (6 bases). V was cut by 0 bases and J by 8 bases, with 13 bases left in between. Germline CDR1 LGHDT, CDR2 YNNKEL (reference sequence). The CDR3 runs 14 residues. The CDR3 loop reads CASSQDSTGMGYTF. The CDR3 region has the DNA TGTGCCAGCAGCCAAGATAGTACAGGGATGGGCTACACCTTC.